The 17 T cell receptor beta chains in this list originate from one sample, sequenced in a study of T cell responses to AZD1222 COVID-19 vaccine (dated by TCRdb to the early 2020s). The time point label on this specimen signifies: baseline before first vaccination. Libraries came from the immunoSEQ multiplex PCR assay. TCRdb provides this immuneACCESS table in a form limited to in-frame rearrangements. Some clones are lacking; in checked studies, under half of them reflect an unresolved V gene, and why the rest are absent is not known. Present in this sample are about 150,000 clones, about nine tenths of which were seen just once. The ten largest make up about 2.8% of the sample. Sequences were derived from peripheral blood, sampled on day 0 of AZD1222 vaccination. The receptors originated from an adult in good health.

V and J are TRBV6-5 and TRBJ1-1, with 11 bases fitting TRBD1. The germline V gene encodes CDR1 MNHEY and CDR2 SVGAGI. V lost 7 bases, J lost 2 bases, and 6 bases stayed unmatched. The CDR3 contains 15 residues. The CDR3 reads CASNTRTGGNTEAFF. The CDR3 nucleotides read TGTGCCAGCAACACCCGGACAGGGGGCAACACTGAAGCTTTCTTT.

The rearrangement links TRBV7-2 to TRBJ1-2; D is uncertain. The germline V gene encodes CDR1 SGHTA and CDR2 FQGNSA. V was trimmed by 2 bases and J by 6 bases, leaving 4 bases between them. There are 11 residues in the CDR3. This CDR3 is CASSLFHGYTF. In DNA, the CDR3 is TGTGCCAGCAGCTTATTCCATGGCTACACCTTC.

V usage is TRBV5-8 and J usage is TRBJ1-6; D remains ambiguous. Trimming cost V 1 base and J 4 bases, with 9 bases left between them. The germline CDR1 and CDR2 sequences are SGHTS and YDEGEE. This CDR3 has 15 residues. The CDR3 DNA is TGTGCCAGCAGCTTGCCCCTTGGGTATAATTCACCCCTCCACTTT. Amino acids: CASSLPLGYNSPLHF.

This clone was seen a few times. V usage is TRBV4-1 and J usage is TRBJ2-1; D unclear. Germline CDR1 is MGHRA and CDR2 is YSYEKL. The V gene lost 0 bases and the J gene lost 5 bases, with 14 bases spanning the gap. This CDR3 is 16 amino acids long. CDR3: CASSQDWLLQNNEQFF. CDR3 coding DNA: TGCGCCAGCAGCCAAGATTGGCTCCTTCAGAACAATGAGCAGTTCTTC.

The gene calls are TRBV7-2 and TRBJ1-1; D uncertain. This CDR3 region has 17 residues. The V and J ends lost 4 bases and 2 bases respectively, with 20 bases between them. Germline CDR1 and CDR2: SGHTA and FQGNSA. CDR3 sequence reads: CASSSRRSGSGNTEAFF. CDR3 coding DNA: TGTGCCAGCAGCTCACGAAGGTCGGGGTCGGGAAACACTGAAGCTTTCTTT.

The sample holds one count of this clone. The J gene is TRBJ2-1, the V gene TRBV2, with 10 bases aligning to TRBD2. This CDR3 has 15 residues. Germline loops: CDR1 SNHLY, CDR2 FYNNEI. V lost 3 bases and J lost 8; bases outside the gene matches: 7. The CDR3 DNA reads TGTGCCAGCAGTGACCTAGCGGGGGTTGGGGATGAGCAGTTCTTC. It specifies CASSDLAGVGDEQFF.

The chain couples TRBV19 to TRBJ2-3; D not resolved. The CDR3 has 12 amino acids. CDR1 is LNHDA and CDR2 is SQIVND in the germline V gene (reference sequence). The germline V and J ends were trimmed by 0 bases and 7 bases, with 5 bases remaining between them. DNA of the CDR3: TGTGCCAGTAGTATAGATCCCTATACGCAGTATTTT. Its translation is CASSIDPYTQYF.

The chain joins TRBV7-9 to TRBJ2-3; 7 nucleotides match TRBD1. The ends lost 4 bases at V and 2 bases at J; junction bases unmatched: 6. CDR3 length equals 15 residues. The germline V gene encodes CDR1 SEHNR and CDR2 FQNEAQ (reference sequence). The CDR3 bases are TGTGCCAGCAGCTCCCCCGACAGGGTCACAGATACGCAGTATTTT. Translating it yields CASSSPDRVTDTQYF.

CDR3: CASSSARDREQYF. The CDR3 DNA reads as TGCGCCAGCAGCTCGGCAAGGGACCGGGAGCAGTACTTC. The chain employs TRBV5-1 and TRBJ2-7; D is tentatively TRBD1 or TRBD2 (5 bases each). The V gene lost 3 bases and the J gene lost 7 bases, with 14 bases spanning the gap. The length of the CDR3 is 13 residues. Germline lookup yields CDR1 SGHRS and CDR2 YFSETQ.

About this clone itself: This sample also contains other DNA sequences that code for the same CDR3. V and J are TRBV6-2 or TRBV6-3 and TRBJ1-1, with 8 bases aligning to TRBD1. The CDR3 is 13 residues long. CDR1 is MNHEY and CDR2 is SVGEGT in the germline V gene. Trimming at V came to 6 bases and at J to 1 base, leaving 1 base not matched to a gene. Here the CDR3 reads CASSDRGNTEAFF. The CDR3 DNA follows: TGTGCCAGCAGCGACAGGGGGAACACTGAAGCTTTCTTT.

The rearrangement links TRBV7-9 to TRBJ1-4; 7 positions agree with TRBD1. Unmatched junction bases numbered 13, after V lost 5 bases and J lost 1 base. Germline V gives CDR1 SEHNR, CDR2 FQNEAQ (reference sequence). This CDR3 is built from 18 residues. CDR3 nucleotides: TGTGCCAGCAGCCTCGGACAGGCGTCGAAGGGAACTAATGAAAAACTGTTTTTT. Translated, it gives CASSLGQASKGTNEKLFF.

The chain joins TRBV7-9 to TRBJ2-1; weak D call: TRBD2 (5 bases). Looked up from germline, CDR1 is SEHNR and CDR2 is FQNEAQ (reference sequence). V gave up 1 base and J gave up 3 bases, with 10 bases separating them. This CDR3 is built from 15 residues. The CDR3 reads CASSLEEGVYNEQFF. CDR3 bases: TGTGCCAGCAGCTTAGAAGAGGGCGTCTACAATGAGCAGTTCTTC.

J is TRBJ1-1 and V is TRBV7-2; 7 positions agree with TRBD1. V trimming: 1 base; J trimming: 4 bases; junction bases outside the gene matches: 12. The germline gives CDR1 SGHTA, CDR2 FQGNSA. The CDR3 consists of 17 residues. CDR3 in amino acids: CASSLGPGQPPSTEAFF. The DNA of the CDR3 is TGTGCCAGCAGCTTAGGTCCGGGACAGCCGCCGAGCACTGAAGCTTTCTTT.

Points on this clone: Relative to the germline gene, one junction end is altered; a read error may explain this. V usage is TRBV7-9 and J usage is TRBJ2-7; the match to TRBD1 covers 8 bases. Looked up from germline, CDR1 is SEHNR and CDR2 is FQNEAQ (reference sequence). The CDR3 totals 12 residues. The CDR3 DNA sequence: TGTGCCAGCAGCTCAAACCGAGACAGGGGAAACTTC. Translated: CASSSNRDRGNF.

The V and J genes are TRBV7-9 and TRBJ1-2; D remains ambiguous. The CDR3 has 15 residues. The V gene's germline CDR1 is SEHNR and CDR2 FQNEAQ (reference sequence). V lost 3 bases, J lost 3 bases, and 14 bases lay in between. CDR3 DNA sequence: TGTGCCAGCAGCTTCGTCCCGGGGATGGACTATGGCTACACCTTC. This sequence encodes CASSFVPGMDYGYTF.

This chain links TRBV6-5 with TRBJ1-2, with unresolved D. V gave up 8 bases and J gave up 2 bases, with 9 bases separating them. This CDR3 is built from 12 residues. CDR1 and CDR2 from the germline V gene are MNHEY and SVGAGI. CDR3 in amino acids: CASRGGNYGYTF. The CDR3 DNA reads TGTGCCAGCCGGGGTGGGAACTATGGCTACACCTTC.

The J gene is TRBJ2-7, the V gene TRBV12-3 or TRBV12-4, with D hard to call. V was clipped by 1 base and J by 7 bases, with 11 bases between them. The CDR3 runs to 13 residues. Written as DNA, the CDR3 is TGTGCCAGCAGTTTAGGCCGTCCGGAGGAGCAGTACTTC. Its protein product is CASSLGRPEEQYF.